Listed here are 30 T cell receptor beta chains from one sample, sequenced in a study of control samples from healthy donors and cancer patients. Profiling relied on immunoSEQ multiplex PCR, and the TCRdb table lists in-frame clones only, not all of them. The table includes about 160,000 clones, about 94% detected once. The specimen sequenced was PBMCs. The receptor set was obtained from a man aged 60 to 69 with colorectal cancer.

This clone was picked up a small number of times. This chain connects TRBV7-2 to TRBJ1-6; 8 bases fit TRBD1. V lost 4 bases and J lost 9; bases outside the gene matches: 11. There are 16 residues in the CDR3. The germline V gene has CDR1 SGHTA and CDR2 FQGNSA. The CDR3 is CASSSIRQGLGSPLHF. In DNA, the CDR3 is TGTGCCAGCAGCTCTATCCGACAGGGGCTGGGTTCACCCCTCCACTTT.

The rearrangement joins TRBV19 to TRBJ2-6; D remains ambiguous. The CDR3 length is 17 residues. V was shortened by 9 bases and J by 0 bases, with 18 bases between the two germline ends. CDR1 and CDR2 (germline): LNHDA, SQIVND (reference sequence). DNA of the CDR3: TGTGCCAGCTTGAAAACTGTTACCATCTCTGGGGCCAACGTCCTGACTTTC. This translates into CASLKTVTISGANVLTF.

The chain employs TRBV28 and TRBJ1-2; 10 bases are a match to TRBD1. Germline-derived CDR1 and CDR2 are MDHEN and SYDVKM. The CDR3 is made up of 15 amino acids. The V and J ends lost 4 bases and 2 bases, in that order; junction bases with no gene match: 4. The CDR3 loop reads CASSSLGQGNYGYTF. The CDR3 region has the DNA TGTGCCAGCAGTTCCCTGGGACAGGGGAACTATGGCTACACCTTC.

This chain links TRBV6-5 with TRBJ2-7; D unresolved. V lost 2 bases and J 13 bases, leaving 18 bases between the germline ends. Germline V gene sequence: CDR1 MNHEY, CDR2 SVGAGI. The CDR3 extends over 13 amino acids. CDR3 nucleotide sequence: TGTGCCAGCAGTTACGGACCGGTCGGGTCCGAATACTTC. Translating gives CASSYGPVGSEYF.

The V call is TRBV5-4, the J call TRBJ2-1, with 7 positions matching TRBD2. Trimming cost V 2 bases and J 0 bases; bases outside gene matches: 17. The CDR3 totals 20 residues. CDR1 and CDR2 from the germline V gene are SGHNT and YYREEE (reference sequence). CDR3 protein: CASSFGPAGRLSSSYNEQFF. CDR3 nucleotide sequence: TGTGCCAGCAGCTTCGGCCCAGCGGGGAGACTTTCTAGCTCCTACAATGAGCAGTTCTTC.

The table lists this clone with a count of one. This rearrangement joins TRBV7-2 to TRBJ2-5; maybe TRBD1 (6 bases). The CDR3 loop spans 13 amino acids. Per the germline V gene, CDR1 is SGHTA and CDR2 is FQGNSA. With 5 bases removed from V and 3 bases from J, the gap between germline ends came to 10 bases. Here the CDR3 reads CASSPGQKETQYF. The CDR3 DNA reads TGTGCCAGCAGCCCCGGACAGAAAGAGACCCAGTACTTC. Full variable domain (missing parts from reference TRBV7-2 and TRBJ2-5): GAGVSQSPSNKVTEKGKDVELRCDPISGHTALYWYRQSLGQGLEFLIYFQGNSAPDKSGLPSDRFSAERTGGSVSTLTIQRTQQEDSAVYLCASSPGQKETQYFGPGTRLLVL.

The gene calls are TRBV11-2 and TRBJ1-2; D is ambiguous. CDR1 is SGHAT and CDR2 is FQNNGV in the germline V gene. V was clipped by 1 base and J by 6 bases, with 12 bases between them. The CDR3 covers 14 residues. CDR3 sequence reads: CASSLVGGIDGYTF. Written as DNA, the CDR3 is TGTGCCAGCAGCTTAGTTGGCGGGATTGATGGCTACACCTTC.

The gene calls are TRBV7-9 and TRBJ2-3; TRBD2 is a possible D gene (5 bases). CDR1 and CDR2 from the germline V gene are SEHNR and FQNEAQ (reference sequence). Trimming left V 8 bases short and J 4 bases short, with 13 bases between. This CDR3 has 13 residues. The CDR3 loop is CASGQLRADTQYF. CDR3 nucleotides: TGTGCCAGCGGGCAGTTGCGGGCAGATACGCAGTATTTT.

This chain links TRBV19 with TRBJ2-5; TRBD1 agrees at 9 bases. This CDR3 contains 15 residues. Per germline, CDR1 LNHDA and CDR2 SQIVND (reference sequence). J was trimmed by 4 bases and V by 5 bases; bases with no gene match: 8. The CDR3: CASSPLQGQGETQYF. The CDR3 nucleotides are TGTGCCAGTAGTCCTCTACAGGGACAGGGAGAGACCCAGTACTTC.

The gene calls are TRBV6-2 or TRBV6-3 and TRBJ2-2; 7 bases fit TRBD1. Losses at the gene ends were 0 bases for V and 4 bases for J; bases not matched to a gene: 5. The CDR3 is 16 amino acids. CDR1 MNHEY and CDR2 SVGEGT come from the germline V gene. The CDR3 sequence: CASSYSRGPTTGELFF. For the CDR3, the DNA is TGTGCCAGCAGTTACTCGAGGGGGCCAACCACCGGGGAGCTGTTTTTT.

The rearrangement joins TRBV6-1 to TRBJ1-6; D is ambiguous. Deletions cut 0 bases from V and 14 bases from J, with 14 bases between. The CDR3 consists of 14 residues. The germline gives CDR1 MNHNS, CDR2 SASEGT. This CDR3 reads CASSEAQVRRSLHF. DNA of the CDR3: TGTGCCAGCAGTGAAGCGCAGGTGAGGCGTTCCCTCCACTTT.

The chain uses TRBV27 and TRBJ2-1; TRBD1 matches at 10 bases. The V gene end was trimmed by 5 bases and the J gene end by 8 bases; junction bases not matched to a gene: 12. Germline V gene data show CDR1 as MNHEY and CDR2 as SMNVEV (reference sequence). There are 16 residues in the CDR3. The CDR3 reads CASSPWGTGVEDEQFF. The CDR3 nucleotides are TGTGCCAGCAGTCCGTGGGGGACAGGGGTCGAAGATGAGCAGTTCTTC.

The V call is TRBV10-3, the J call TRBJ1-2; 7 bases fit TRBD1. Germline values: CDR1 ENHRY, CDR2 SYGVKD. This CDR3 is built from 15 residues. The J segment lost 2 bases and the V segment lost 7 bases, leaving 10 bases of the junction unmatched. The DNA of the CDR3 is TGTGCCATCACCTCCCAGGGGGGGGCAAACTATGGCTACACCTTC. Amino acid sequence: CAITSQGGANYGYTF.

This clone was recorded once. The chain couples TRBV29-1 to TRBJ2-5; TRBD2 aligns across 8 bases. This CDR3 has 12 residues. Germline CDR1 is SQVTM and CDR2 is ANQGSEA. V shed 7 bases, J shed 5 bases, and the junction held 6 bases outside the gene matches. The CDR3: CSGRGGSETQYF. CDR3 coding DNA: TGCAGCGGACGGGGGGGCTCGGAGACCCAGTACTTC.

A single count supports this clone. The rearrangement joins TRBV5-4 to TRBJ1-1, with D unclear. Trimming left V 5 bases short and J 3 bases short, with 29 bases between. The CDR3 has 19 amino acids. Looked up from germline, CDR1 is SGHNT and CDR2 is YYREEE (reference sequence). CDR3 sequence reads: CASSPGVEVLRPRDTEAFF. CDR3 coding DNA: TGTGCCAGCAGTCCCGGCGTTGAGGTCCTCCGCCCTCGCGACACTGAAGCTTTCTTT.

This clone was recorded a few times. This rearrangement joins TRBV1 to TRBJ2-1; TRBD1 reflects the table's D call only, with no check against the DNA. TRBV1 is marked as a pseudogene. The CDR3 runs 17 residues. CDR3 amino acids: CTSSQERSRGPWNEQFF. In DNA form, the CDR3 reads TGCACCAGCAGCCAAGAGAGGTCCAGGGGACCTTGGAATGAGCAGTTCTTC.

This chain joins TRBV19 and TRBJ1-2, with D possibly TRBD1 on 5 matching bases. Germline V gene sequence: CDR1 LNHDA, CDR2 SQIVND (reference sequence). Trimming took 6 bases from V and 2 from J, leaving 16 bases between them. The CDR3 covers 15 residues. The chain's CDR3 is CASRRQSEVNYGYTF. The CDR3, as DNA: TGTGCCAGTAGGAGACAGTCTGAGGTGAACTATGGCTACACCTTC.

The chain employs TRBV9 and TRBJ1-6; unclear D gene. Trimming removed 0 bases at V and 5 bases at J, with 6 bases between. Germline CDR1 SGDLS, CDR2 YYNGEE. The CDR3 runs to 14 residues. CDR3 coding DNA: TGTGCCAGCAGCGTAGAGGTGAATAATTCACCCCTCCACTTT. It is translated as CASSVEVNNSPLHF.

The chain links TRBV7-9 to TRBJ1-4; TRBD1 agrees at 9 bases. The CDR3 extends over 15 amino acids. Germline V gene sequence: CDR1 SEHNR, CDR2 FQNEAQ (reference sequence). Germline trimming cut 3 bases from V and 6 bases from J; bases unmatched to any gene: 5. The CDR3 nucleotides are TGTGCCAGCAGCTTCGTGACAGGGGGGGATGAAAAACTGTTTTTT. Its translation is CASSFVTGGDEKLFF.

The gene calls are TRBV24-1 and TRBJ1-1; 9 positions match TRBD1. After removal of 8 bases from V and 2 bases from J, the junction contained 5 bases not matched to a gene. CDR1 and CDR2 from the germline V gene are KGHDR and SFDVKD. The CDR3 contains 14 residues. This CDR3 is CATIGQGRNTEAFF. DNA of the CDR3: TGTGCCACCATTGGACAGGGGCGTAACACTGAAGCTTTCTTT.

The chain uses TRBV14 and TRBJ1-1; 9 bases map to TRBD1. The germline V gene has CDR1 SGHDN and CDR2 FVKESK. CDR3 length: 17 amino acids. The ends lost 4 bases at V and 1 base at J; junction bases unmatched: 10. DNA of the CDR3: TGTGCCAGCAGCCCACGTCCCGGGACAGGGACGAACACTGAAGCTTTCTTT. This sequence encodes CASSPRPGTGTNTEAFF.

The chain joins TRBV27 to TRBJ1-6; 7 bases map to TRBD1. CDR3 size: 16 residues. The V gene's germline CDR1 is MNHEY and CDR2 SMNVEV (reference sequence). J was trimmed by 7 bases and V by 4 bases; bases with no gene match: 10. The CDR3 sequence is CASSSPNRGPNSPLHF. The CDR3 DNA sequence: TGTGCCAGCAGTTCTCCAAACAGGGGTCCGAATTCACCCCTCCACTTT.

This CDR3 is CASSKSTGTQLSGANVLTF. The DNA of the CDR3 is TGCGCCAGCAGCAAATCCACAGGGACGCAGCTCTCTGGGGCCAACGTCCTGACTTTC. The chain combines TRBV4-3 with TRBJ2-6, with TRBD1 as a possible D gene (6 bases). The germline V and J ends were trimmed by 5 bases and 0 bases, with 20 bases remaining between them. The CDR3 loop spans 19 amino acids. Germline-derived CDR1 and CDR2 are LGHNA and YSLEER.

The CDR3 spells CASSLVGGTSGVEQFF. The DNA of the CDR3 is TGTGCCAGCAGCTTAGTCGGCGGGACTAGCGGGGTTGAGCAGTTCTTC. The chain is built from TRBV11-3 and TRBJ2-1; 13 bases fit TRBD2. This CDR3 spans 16 amino acids. The V gene's germline CDR1 is SGHNT and CDR2 YENEEA. Trimming at V came to 1 base and at J to 9 bases, leaving 6 bases not matched to a gene. Filled out from reference TRBV11-3 and TRBJ2-1, the complete variable domain reads EAGVVQSPRYKIIEKKQPVAFWCNPISGHNTLYWYLQNLGQGPELLIRYENEEAVDDSQLPKDRFSAERLKGVDSTLKIQPAELGDSAVYLCASSLVGGTSGVEQFFGPGTRLTVL.

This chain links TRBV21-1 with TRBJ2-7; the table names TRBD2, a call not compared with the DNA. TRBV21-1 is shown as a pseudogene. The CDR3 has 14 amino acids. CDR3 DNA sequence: TGTGCCAGCAGCAAGATCCGGGGAGGCGACGAGCAGTACTTC. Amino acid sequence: CASSKIRGGDEQYF.

DNA of the CDR3: TGTGCCAGTAGTATTGTTGGGGCTGGGGCCAACGTCCTGACTTTC. It codes for CASSIVGAGANVLTF. V usage is TRBV19 and J usage is TRBJ2-6; no reliable D call. This CDR3 has 15 amino acids. Germline CDR1 is LNHDA and CDR2 is SQIVND (reference sequence). Trimming stripped 3 bases from V and 2 bases from J, with 8 bases between.

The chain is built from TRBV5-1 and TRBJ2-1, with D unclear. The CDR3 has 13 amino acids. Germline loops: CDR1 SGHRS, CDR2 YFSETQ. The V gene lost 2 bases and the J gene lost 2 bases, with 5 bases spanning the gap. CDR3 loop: CASSFQAYNEQFF. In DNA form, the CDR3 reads TGCGCCAGCAGCTTCCAGGCCTACAATGAGCAGTTCTTC.

CDR3 loop: CASRQSNRALGTGELFF. CDR3 sequence (DNA): TGTGCCAGCAGACAATCCAACAGGGCCCTCGGCACCGGGGAGCTGTTTTTT. The chain carries TRBV5-4 and TRBJ2-2; TRBD1 might be the D (6 bases). There are 17 residues in the CDR3. CDR1 and CDR2 (germline): SGHNT, YYREEE (reference sequence). V was clipped by 5 bases and J by 4 bases, with 21 bases between them.

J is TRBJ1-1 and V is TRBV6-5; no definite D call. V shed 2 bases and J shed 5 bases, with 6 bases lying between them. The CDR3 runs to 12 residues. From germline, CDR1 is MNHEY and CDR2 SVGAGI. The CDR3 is CASSYAGTEAFF. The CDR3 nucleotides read TGTGCCAGCAGTTACGCCGGTACTGAAGCTTTCTTT.

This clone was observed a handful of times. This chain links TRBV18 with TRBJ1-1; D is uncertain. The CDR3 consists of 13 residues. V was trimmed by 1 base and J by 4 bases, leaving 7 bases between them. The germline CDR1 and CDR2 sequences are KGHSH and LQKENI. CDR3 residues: CASSPLPRTEAFF. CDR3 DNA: TGTGCCAGCTCACCACTCCCCCGCACTGAAGCTTTCTTT.